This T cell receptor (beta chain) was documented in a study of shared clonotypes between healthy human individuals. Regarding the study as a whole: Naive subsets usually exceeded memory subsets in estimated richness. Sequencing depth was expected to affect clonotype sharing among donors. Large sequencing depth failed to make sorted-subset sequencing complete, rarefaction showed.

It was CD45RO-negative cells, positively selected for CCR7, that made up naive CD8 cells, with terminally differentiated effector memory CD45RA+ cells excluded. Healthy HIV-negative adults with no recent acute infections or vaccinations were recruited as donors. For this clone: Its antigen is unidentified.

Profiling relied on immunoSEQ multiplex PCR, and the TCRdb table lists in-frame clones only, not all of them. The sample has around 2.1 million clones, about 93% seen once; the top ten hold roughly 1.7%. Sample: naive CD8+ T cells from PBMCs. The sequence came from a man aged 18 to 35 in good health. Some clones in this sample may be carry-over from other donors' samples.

This CDR3 is CASSQDGMAGANQPQHF. CDR3 DNA sequence: TGTGCCAGCAGCCAAGACGGAATGGCAGGCGCTAATCAGCCCCAGCATTTT. The chain couples TRBV4-2 to TRBJ1-5; D remains unclear. The CDR3 runs to 17 residues. Germline V lookup: CDR1 LGHNA, CDR2 YNFKEQ. Trimming removed 0 bases at V and 4 bases at J, with 16 bases between.